This T cell receptor beta chain was observed in a study of cytomegalovirus exposure and HLA in healthy donors. As for the study in general: An early data release held 80 million or so unique TCRs from HLA-typed donors.

Study-wide results and caveats: In an earlier analysis, most TCR beta V segments were productive about 87% or about 30% of the time.

On this clone itself: Antigen: not known.

The CDR3 loop spans 16 amino acids. Trimming removed 5 bases from V and 1 base from J; junction bases left unmatched: 8. Germline assignment: CDR1 SGHTA and CDR2 FQGNSA. PCR employed 60 Vbeta and 13 Jbeta primers. Using immunoSEQ multiplex PCR, the repertoire was profiled, and TCRdb retains in-frame clones only, with some absent. Seen here are approximately 110,000 clones, approximately 70% observed once, and the top ten hold roughly 5.5%. The sequencing input was PBMCs. The source of this sequence is a woman between 65 and 79 years old in good health and CMV-seropositive. The gene calls are TRBV7-2 and TRBJ1-5; 7 bases agree with TRBD1. CDR3 protein: CASSAQGTRSNQPQHF. The CDR3, as DNA: TGTGCCAGCAGCGCACAGGGGACGAGAAGCAATCAGCCCCAGCATTTT.